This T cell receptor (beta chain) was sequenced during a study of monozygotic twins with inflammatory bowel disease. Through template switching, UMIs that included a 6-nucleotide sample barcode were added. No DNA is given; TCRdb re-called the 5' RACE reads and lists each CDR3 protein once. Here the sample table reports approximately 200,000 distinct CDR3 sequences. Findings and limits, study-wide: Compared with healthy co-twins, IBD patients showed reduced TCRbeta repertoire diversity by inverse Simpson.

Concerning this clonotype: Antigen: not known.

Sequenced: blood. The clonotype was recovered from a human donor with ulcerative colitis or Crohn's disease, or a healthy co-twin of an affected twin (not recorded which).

This CDR3 reads CASCRDGSTEAFF. V and J are TRBV6-2 or TRBV6-3 and TRBJ1-1. The CDR3 consists of 13 residues. Germline values: CDR1 MNHEY, CDR2 SVGEGT.